The rows below give T cell receptor beta chains drawn from one sample of a study of blood T cells in healthy people across ages. Using its own MiXCR run on the 5' RACE reads, TCRdb lists one record per CDR3 protein. Here the sample spans about 720,000 distinct CDR3 sequences, 20% to 25% being singletons. The sequencing input was blood. The receptors derive from a man aged 65-85 years in good health. The CDR3 runs from the conserved cysteine through the conserved F or W.

V gene,CDR3 protein
TRBV6-5,CASSSGLASGNEQFF
TRBV29-1,CSVRVGGHDNQPQHF
TRBV6-2/TRBV6-3,CASSSGTSGAWGEQFF
TRBV27,CASKPSGPFYNEQFF
TRBV7-9,CASSSDMITQYF
TRBV15,CATSRTQTSGRGTDTQYF
TRBV3-1,CASSQTIYEQYF
TRBV5-1,CASSFLSGAGTEAFF
TRBV5-1,CASSLDSRENQPQHF
TRBV4-1,CASSQDGWRDAFF